The present TCR beta chain was sequenced within a study of T cells in Graves' hyperthyroidism and ophthalmopathy. Study-wide findings and caveats: In validation, the model predicted ophthalmopathy. These predictions came a median about 6.5 months before onset. By a 13 V-J model, ophthalmopathy was set apart from stable hyperthyroidism.

The sample, blood from the first hyperthyroidism diagnosis, precedes any ophthalmopathy symptoms. The CDR3 regions of TCR beta were amplified from RNA transcripts. The HTBI primer set drove a first-round RT-PCR of the TCR CDR3. TCRdb passed the multiplex PCR reads through MiXCR, listing each CDR3 protein once. The sample lists some 250,000 distinct CDR3 sequences, about 14% seen once, with about 14% in the top ten. This clonotype was seen at least ten times. Its antigen remains unidentified. The source material was blood. The TCR was taken from a woman aged 40 to 49 with Graves' hyperthyroidism that later progressed to Graves' ophthalmopathy.

The CDR3 loop is CASGRLAGGLVNEQFF. DNA of the CDR3: TGTGCCAGCGGAAGACTAGCGGGAGGTTTAGTCAATGAGCAGTTCTTC. The chain uses TRBV2 and TRBJ2-1; 13 nucleotides match TRBD2. The CDR3 is 16 residues long. Trimming took 8 bases from V and 6 from J; bases not matched to a gene: 10. Germline V gene lookup returns CDR1 SNHLY and CDR2 FYNNEI. Full variable domain (rest looked up from reference TRBV2 and TRBJ2-1): EPEVTQTPSHQVTQMGQEVILRCVPISNHLYFYWYRQILGQKVEFLVSFYNNEISEKSEIFDDQFSVERPDGSNFTLKIRSTKLEDSAMYFCASGRLAGGLVNEQFFGPGTRLTVL.